Shown below are 30 T cell receptor beta chains from a single sample sequenced in a study of cytomegalovirus exposure and HLA in healthy donors. Sequencing used immunoSEQ multiplex PCR; TCRdb keeps in-frame clones, though not all of them. This repertoire shows some 90,000 clones, roughly nine tenths found once; its top ten account for roughly 3.9%. The sequenced sample consisted of PBMCs. The receptors originated from a woman in her twenties or thirties in good health and CMV-seronegative.

J is TRBJ1-3 and V is TRBV2, with TRBD1 identical over 7 bases. The CDR3 has 15 residues. CDR1 and CDR2 (germline): SNHLY, FYNNEI. V dropped 6 bases and J dropped 2; count of bases not matched to a gene: 7. CDR3: CASSDTGVPGNTIYF. The CDR3 DNA reads as TGTGCCAGCAGCGATACAGGGGTCCCTGGAAACACCATATATTTT.

The rearrangement joins TRBV6-1 to TRBJ2-3, with TRBD2 matching 10 bases. The CDR3 has 16 amino acids. Trimming removed 2 bases from V and 3 bases from J; junction bases left unmatched: 5. Germline assignment: CDR1 MNHNS and CDR2 SASEGT. The CDR3 region has the DNA TGTGCCAGCAGTGAAAAGCGGGGGGGCCGAACAGATACGCAGTATTTT. It is translated as CASSEKRGGRTDTQYF.

The CDR3 loop reads CASSRPTGPKGGELFF. In DNA, the CDR3 is TGCGCCAGCAGTCGACCGACAGGTCCGAAGGGTGGGGAGCTGTTTTTT. This sequence joins TRBV23-1 and TRBJ2-2; tentatively, D is TRBD1 (6 bases). TRBV23-1 is noted as an ORF with a role that remains uncertain. This CDR3 contains 16 residues. The ends were cut back, 4 bases at V and 8 bases at J, with 20 bases in the middle.

The genes are TRBV10-3 and TRBJ1-4, with no clear D. Germline V gene data show CDR1 as ENHRY and CDR2 as SYGVKD. The V end lost 4 bases, the J end lost 4 bases, and 10 bases lay between the germline ends. The CDR3 has 14 residues. Written as DNA, the CDR3 is TGTGCCATCAGTGGGAACAGCTTTAATGAAAAACTGTTTTTT. Its translation is CAISGNSFNEKLFF.

The V gene is TRBV2, the J gene TRBJ2-7, with 9 bases fitting TRBD2. Germline V gene sequence: CDR1 SNHLY, CDR2 FYNNEI. The junction had 4 bases not matched to a gene; V was cut back by 2 bases and J by 2 bases. The CDR3 is 15 residues long. CDR3 bases: TGTGCCAGCAGTGAAAGGCGGGGGGGAACCTACGAGCAGTACTTC. This encodes CASSERRGGTYEQYF.

This chain links TRBV5-6 with TRBJ1-6; TRBD1 might be the D (5 bases). V was pared by 5 bases and J by 7 bases, with 13 bases between. This CDR3 has 14 amino acids. Germline V gene sequence: CDR1 SGHDT, CDR2 YYEEEE. The CDR3 bases are TGTGCCAGCAGTTGGACCGGGGGGAATTCACCCCTCCACTTT. Its protein product is CASSWTGGNSPLHF.

This chain links TRBV29-1 with TRBJ1-2; no clear D. The germline V and J ends were trimmed by 1 base and 8 bases, with 14 bases remaining between them. The CDR3 totals 13 residues. Germline V CDR1 and CDR2: SQVTM, ANQGSEA. The CDR3 sequence is CSVEALSSGGYTF. The CDR3 bases are TGCAGCGTTGAAGCGCTGTCAAGCGGGGGCTACACCTTC.

This clone is a singleton in its sample. The chain combines TRBV6-6 with TRBJ2-7; TRBD2 is a possible D gene (6 bases). Germline values: CDR1 MNHNY, CDR2 SVGAGI (reference sequence). V gave up 6 bases and J gave up 0 bases, with 12 bases separating them. The CDR3 has 14 residues. The CDR3 DNA follows: TGTGCCAGCAGGGGGGGACTCAGCTCCTACGAGCAGTACTTC. Translation: CASRGGLSSYEQYF.

The rearrangement joins TRBV20-1 to TRBJ2-1, with D perhaps TRBD2 (5 bases). V lost 4 bases and J 5 bases, leaving 6 bases between the germline ends. This CDR3 has 11 residues. CDR1 DFQATT and CDR2 SNEGSKA come from the germline V gene (reference sequence). CDR3 protein: CSAKEDNEQFF. CDR3 DNA sequence: TGCAGTGCTAAGGAGGACAATGAGCAGTTCTTC.

The V call is TRBV2, the J call TRBJ2-7, with 10 bases matching TRBD2. The CDR3 consists of 15 residues. CDR1 is SNHLY, CDR2 FYNNEI, per germline. Unmatched junction bases numbered 5, after V lost 5 bases and J lost 1 base. This CDR3 is CASSQSGGVSYEQYF. DNA for the CDR3: TGTGCCAGCAGTCAAAGCGGGGGGGTATCCTACGAGCAGTACTTC.

The chain links TRBV28 to TRBJ2-7; 7 nucleotides line up with TRBD1. This CDR3 region has 13 residues. With 7 bases clipped from V and 6 bases from J, the junction kept 9 bases outside the gene matches. Germline V gene data show CDR1 as MDHEN and CDR2 as SYDVKM. The CDR3 is CASTPGQSLEQYF. In DNA, the CDR3 is TGTGCCAGCACCCCGGGACAGTCGCTCGAGCAGTACTTC.

The chain couples TRBV28 to TRBJ2-1; perhaps TRBD1 as D (6 bases). V shed 2 bases and J shed 12 bases, with 8 bases lying between them. There are 11 residues in the CDR3. Germline CDR1 reads MDHEN; CDR2 reads SYDVKM. The CDR3 reads CASSLGTLQFF. The CDR3 DNA follows: TGTGCCAGCAGTTTAGGGACATTGCAGTTCTTC.

The V gene is TRBV18, the J gene TRBJ2-7, with a possible D match to TRBD2 (6 bases). This CDR3 is built from 12 residues. The V gene's germline CDR1 is KGHSH and CDR2 LQKENI. V was shortened by 3 bases and J by 3 bases, with 6 bases between the two germline ends. CDR3 amino acids: CASSPGGYEQYF. The CDR3, as DNA: TGTGCCAGCTCACCGGGGGGCTACGAGCAGTACTTC.

The V and J genes are TRBV25-1 and TRBJ2-2; D gene unclear. V was cut by 6 bases and J by 9 bases, with 8 bases left in between. This CDR3 is built from 11 residues. CDR1 is MGHDK, CDR2 SYGVNS, per germline. The CDR3 region has the DNA TGTGCCAGCAGCTCTGGGCGGGAGCTGTTTTTT. It translates to CASSSGRELFF.

V gene TRBV27 combines with J gene TRBJ1-6; D is unresolved. The CDR3 loop spans 17 amino acids. Trimming removed 5 bases from V and 0 bases from J, with 14 bases in between. Germline CDR1 and CDR2: MNHEY and SMNVEV (reference sequence). CDR3 residues: CASSPRARSSYNSPLHF. CDR3 nucleotide sequence: TGTGCCAGCAGTCCCCGAGCTCGAAGCTCCTATAATTCACCCCTCCACTTT.

The chain employs TRBV9 and TRBJ2-7, with a possible D match to TRBD1 (6 bases). Trimming left V 4 bases short and J 3 bases short, with 17 bases between. Germline CDR1 SGDLS, CDR2 YYNGEE. This CDR3 is built from 15 residues. CDR3 DNA sequence: TGTGCCAGCAGCCCTCGGACAGCCAAAAACTACGAGCAGTACTTC. It specifies CASSPRTAKNYEQYF.

This sequence joins TRBV7-9 and TRBJ1-3, with D hard to call. The germline V gene encodes CDR1 SEHNR and CDR2 FQNEAQ (reference sequence). The CDR3 is 16 amino acids. V dropped 4 bases and J dropped 0 bases, with 13 bases sitting between them. CDR3 in DNA: TGTGCCAGCAGCTCTAGCCTCAGACTCTCTGGAAACACCATATATTTT. Amino acids: CASSSSLRLSGNTIYF.

The chain has TRBV13 and TRBJ1-6; no firm D call. Trimming removed 0 bases at V and 4 bases at J, with 7 bases between. Germline CDR1 and CDR2: PRHDT and FYEKMQ (reference sequence). The CDR3 is 15 residues long. Written as DNA, the CDR3 is TGTGCCAGCAGCTTAGGCCGGGGATATAATTCACCCCTCCACTTT. Its protein is CASSLGRGYNSPLHF.

J is TRBJ2-7 and V is TRBV7-2, with 9 bases fitting TRBD1. Unmatched junction bases numbered 6, after V lost 5 bases and J lost 1 base. The CDR3 is 15 amino acids. The germline CDR1 and CDR2 sequences are SGHTA and FQGNSA. Here the CDR3 reads CASSPGQGWSYEQYF. The CDR3 DNA is TGTGCCAGCAGCCCTGGACAGGGGTGGTCCTACGAGCAGTACTTC.

This clone appeared once. V is TRBV27 and J is TRBJ2-3; perhaps TRBD2 as D (5 bases). V lost 7 bases and J lost 2, with 10 bases in between. CDR1 is MNHEY, CDR2 SMNVEV, per germline (reference sequence). CDR3 length: 13 amino acids. In DNA, the CDR3 is TGTGCCAGCATGTCGAGGGCCACAGATACGCAGTATTTT. Translating gives CASMSRATDTQYF.

The chain couples TRBV29-1 to TRBJ1-2; D not resolved. Between the trimmed V and J ends, which lost 7 bases and 5 bases, there was a span of 14 bases. The length of the CDR3 is 12 residues. In germline, CDR1 is SQVTM, CDR2 ANQGSEA. CDR3 sequence (DNA): TGCAGCGGGATGGACTGGAGATATGGCTACACCTTC. Its translation is CSGMDWRYGYTF.

This chain uses TRBV7-9 with TRBJ2-7, with 9 bases fitting TRBD2. Germline assignment: CDR1 SEHNR and CDR2 FQNEAQ (reference sequence). J lost 5 bases, V lost 0 bases, and 5 bases had no gene match. The CDR3 has 15 amino acids. The CDR3 spells CASSLAMVAGDEQYF. In DNA, the CDR3 is TGTGCCAGCAGCTTAGCGATGGTAGCGGGGGACGAGCAGTACTTC.

The rearrangement joins TRBV10-3 to TRBJ1-1; 8 bases map to TRBD1. Germline CDR1 and CDR2: ENHRY and SYGVKD. J lost 0 bases, V lost 5 bases, and 8 bases had no gene match. This CDR3 has 16 residues. The CDR3 DNA follows: TGTGCCATCAGTTCCCGACAGGGGACCTTGAACACTGAAGCTTTCTTT. Its protein is CAISSRQGTLNTEAFF.

V and J are TRBV7-3 and TRBJ2-7, with TRBD2 matching 9 bases. The germline CDR1 and CDR2 sequences are SGHTA and FQGTGA. The CDR3 extends over 15 amino acids. V lost 5 bases, J lost 1 base, and 6 bases stayed unmatched. CDR3: CASSPRGGGSYEQYF. The DNA for the CDR3 is TGTGCCAGCAGCCCCCGCGGGGGGGGTTCCTACGAGCAGTACTTC.

This CDR3 reads CASTRQGAFGELFF. Written as DNA, the CDR3 is TGCGCCAGCACCAGACAGGGGGCGTTCGGGGAGCTGTTTTTT. The chain employs TRBV5-1 and TRBJ2-2; 10 bases agree with TRBD1. The CDR3 length is 14 residues. Germline lookup yields CDR1 SGHRS and CDR2 YFSETQ. The V segment lost 6 bases and the J segment 7 bases; nucleotides outside the gene matches: 6.

This clone was picked up a small number of times. V usage is TRBV7-3 and J usage is TRBJ2-3, with D tentatively TRBD1 (6 bases). V dropped 2 bases and J dropped 6 bases, with 12 bases sitting between them. CDR1 is SGHTA and CDR2 is FQGTGA in the germline V gene. CDR3 length: 14 residues. CDR3 loop: CASSLYSGEDTQYF. In nucleotides, the CDR3 is TGTGCCAGCAGCTTATACTCAGGGGAGGATACGCAGTATTTT.

V and J are TRBV28 and TRBJ2-1; tentatively, D is TRBD1 (6 bases). V lost 8 bases and J lost 10, with 24 bases in between. Germline values: CDR1 MDHEN, CDR2 SYDVKM. CDR3 length: 15 amino acids. In nucleotides, the CDR3 is TGTGCCAGCGCGGTATTACGGGACACCTCGGGGGAGCAGTTCTTC. Amino acid sequence: CASAVLRDTSGEQFF.

The chain is built from TRBV27 and TRBJ1-5; 9 nucleotides align to TRBD1. J lost 7 bases, V lost 5 bases, and 9 bases had no gene match. CDR3 length equals 15 residues. Germline V CDR1 and CDR2: MNHEY, SMNVEV (reference sequence). The CDR3 protein is CASSRTGGTVQPQHF. CDR3 nucleotide sequence: TGTGCCAGCAGTCGTACAGGGGGCACAGTCCAGCCCCAGCATTTT.

The chain recombines TRBV27 with TRBJ2-5; 8 bases are a match to TRBD2. Germline CDR1 is MNHEY and CDR2 is SMNVEV (reference sequence). This CDR3 has 14 residues. The trim removed 6 bases at V and 5 bases at J, leaving 8 bases unmatched. The CDR3 sequence is CASRRGLAGETQYF. CDR3 nucleotide sequence: TGTGCCAGCAGAAGAGGACTAGCAGGGGAGACCCAGTACTTC.

The CDR3 coding sequence is TGTGCCAGCAGTTTATGGGTAGGGAGCGGGAATCAGCCCCAGCATTTT. Protein sequence: CASSLWVGSGNQPQHF. The chain is built from TRBV28 and TRBJ1-5; D not certain. This CDR3 comprises 16 residues. The V end lost 0 bases, the J end lost 4 bases, and 13 bases lay between the germline ends. Germline CDR1 reads MDHEN; CDR2 reads SYDVKM. The variable domain in full, completed from reference TRBV28 and TRBJ1-5, reads DVKVTQSSRYLVKRTGEKVFLECVQDMDHENMFWYRQDPGLGLRLIYFSYDVKMKEKGDIPEGYSVSREKKERFSLILESASTNQTSMYLCASSLWVGSGNQPQHFGDGTRLSIL.